This TCR beta chain was sequenced for a study of blood T cell repertoires in COVID-19. Study in general: COVID-19 samples, acute and convalescent, were from the United States, Italy and Spain. The cDNA or gDNA used as material had been derived from T cells, B-cell-depleted T cells, or PBMCs.

Germline values: CDR1 SGHTA, CDR2 FQGNSA. This CDR3 has 19 residues. Trimming took 2 bases from V and 0 from J; bases not matched to a gene: 13. This clone was found once. As processed by the authors: The authors estimated nucleated cell counts from reference gene primer amplification. This table comes from immunoSEQ multiplex PCR, and its TCRdb copy is limited to in-frame clones, with some not included. Clone size and the V and J calls come from that table; the DNA yielded D and trimming. The data hold about 260,000 clones, with about 90% observed a single time. The sample consisted of peripheral blood. The source is a woman aged 50 to 65 with acute or convalescent COVID-19. V usage is TRBV7-2 and J usage is TRBJ1-2; 9 bases are a match to TRBD1. CDR3 sequence (DNA): TGTGCCAGCAGCTTATACTACGGGACAGGGAAAAACTCTAACTATGGCTACACCTTC. Translation: CASSLYYGTGKNSNYGYTF.